A single sample gave rise to the 23 T cell receptor beta chains below, sequenced in a study of cytomegalovirus exposure and HLA in healthy donors. The PCR used 60 Vbeta and 13 Jbeta primers. Measured with immunoSEQ multiplex PCR; TCRdb has only the in-frame clones, and not every one. Of some 180,000 clones in the sample, about 79% were seen once. The source material was PBMCs. These receptors all come from a man between 18 and 29 years old in good health and CMV-seronegative.

V and J are TRBV5-1 and TRBJ2-2; 14 bases line up with TRBD2. The J segment lost 5 bases and the V segment lost 2 bases, leaving 14 bases of the junction unmatched. From germline, CDR1 is SGHRS and CDR2 YFSETQ. The CDR3 length is 20 residues. The CDR3 nucleotides read TGCGCCAGCAGCTTTCAGGGTGGAGGACTAGCGGGAGGCCGAACCGGGGAGCTGTTTTTT. Its translation is CASSFQGGGLAGGRTGELFF.

The chain employs TRBV27 and TRBJ1-3; no clear D gene. The ends were cut back, 5 bases at V and 0 bases at J, with 8 bases in the middle. Per the germline V gene, CDR1 is MNHEY and CDR2 is SMNVEV (reference sequence). The CDR3 is 14 amino acids. The CDR3 region has the DNA TGTGCCAGCAGTCAGTACAGCTCTGGAAACACCATATATTTT. Its protein is CASSQYSSGNTIYF.

This chain uses TRBV30 with TRBJ1-6; weak D call: TRBD1 (6 bases). Germline V gene sequence: CDR1 GTSNPN, CDR2 SVGIG (reference sequence). Trimming removed 2 bases from V and 10 bases from J, with 15 bases in between. The CDR3 length is 14 residues. CDR3 sequence (DNA): TGTGCCTGGAGTCTGGACAGCCAGGGGTCACCCCTCCACTTT. It codes for CAWSLDSQGSPLHF. The full variable domain, in which reference TRBV30 and TRBJ1-6 provide the parts outside the CDR3, is SQTIHQWPATLVQPVGSPLSLECTVEGTSNPNLYWYRQAAGRGLQLLFYSVGIGQISSEVPQNLSASRPQDRQFILSSKKLLLSDSGFYLCAWSLDSQGSPLHFGNGTRLTVT.

This chain links TRBV6-1 with TRBJ2-7; unclear D gene. With 7 bases removed from V and 3 bases from J, the gap between germline ends came to 10 bases. The CDR3 spans 12 residues. In germline, CDR1 is MNHNS, CDR2 SASEGT. The CDR3 DNA is TGTGCCAGCATGTCCAGGCTCTACGAGCAGTACTTC. Protein product: CASMSRLYEQYF.

This chain joins TRBV18 and TRBJ2-1; 8 bases fit TRBD2. CDR1 is KGHSH, CDR2 LQKENI, per germline. This CDR3 has 16 amino acids. After removal of 3 bases from V and 0 bases from J, the junction contained 4 bases not matched to a gene. CDR3 sequence reads: CASSPDLAGSYNEQFF. In nucleotides, the CDR3 is TGTGCCAGCTCACCGGACCTAGCGGGCTCCTACAATGAGCAGTTCTTC.

This chain joins TRBV9 and TRBJ1-1; the D is unclear. Germline V lookup: CDR1 SGDLS, CDR2 YYNGEE. The CDR3 loop spans 15 amino acids. V was cut by 0 bases and J by 1 base, with 10 bases left in between. The CDR3 reads CASSVEWASNTEAFF. The CDR3, as DNA: TGTGCCAGCAGCGTAGAGTGGGCTTCGAACACTGAAGCTTTCTTT.

V and J are TRBV25-1 and TRBJ2-2; D remains unclear. Trimming removed 5 bases from V and 2 bases from J, with 12 bases in between. The CDR3 length is 15 residues. Germline assignment: CDR1 MGHDK and CDR2 SYGVNS. The CDR3 DNA follows: TGTGCCAGCAGTCCCCTGTCCCTTAACACCGGGGAGCTGTTTTTT. As protein: CASSPLSLNTGELFF.

V is TRBV5-1 and J is TRBJ1-2, with D hard to call. V lost 0 bases and J 8 bases, leaving 11 bases between the germline ends. Germline CDR1 and CDR2: SGHRS and YFSETQ. The CDR3 spans 13 residues. The CDR3 protein is CASSLDGREGYTF. As DNA, the CDR3 is TGCGCCAGCAGCTTGGATGGGAGGGAAGGCTACACCTTC.

The rearrangement links TRBV5-1 to TRBJ1-1; TRBD1 aligns across 11 bases. CDR3 length: 15 residues. The germline gives CDR1 SGHRS, CDR2 YFSETQ. The J segment lost 4 bases and the V segment lost 3 bases, leaving 5 bases of the junction unmatched. The CDR3 protein is CASSWGQGETTEAFF. The CDR3 region has the DNA TGCGCCAGCAGCTGGGGACAGGGGGAGACCACTGAAGCTTTCTTT.

V and J are TRBV28 and TRBJ2-3; tentatively, D is TRBD2 (5 bases). Germline V lookup: CDR1 MDHEN, CDR2 SYDVKM. The V end was cut by 5 bases, the J end by 0 bases, with 12 bases between. This CDR3 is built from 15 residues. The CDR3: CASSPLAGSTDTQYF. The DNA of the CDR3 is TGTGCCAGCAGTCCGCTAGCTGGGAGCACAGATACGCAGTATTTT.

A few counts support this clone. The chain couples TRBV9 to TRBJ2-2; TRBD2 aligns across 11 bases. With V trimmed by 4 bases and J by 4 bases, 18 bases remained unmatched. The CDR3 runs to 20 residues. CDR1 and CDR2 (germline): SGDLS, YYNGEE. This CDR3 is CASSHLESGSGGAGTGELFF. Here the CDR3 DNA reads TGTGCCAGCAGCCACCTGGAAAGCGGTAGCGGGGGGGCGGGCACCGGGGAGCTGTTTTTT.

The chain couples TRBV6-5 to TRBJ2-7; D perhaps matches TRBD1 (6 bases). CDR1 and CDR2 from the germline V gene are MNHEY and SVGAGI. The CDR3 has 13 amino acids. Trimming pared 4 bases from V and 6 bases from J, leaving 13 bases between. The CDR3 DNA sequence: TGTGCCAGCAGTTCCCACGACAGGCCCGAGCAGTACTTC. Its translation is CASSSHDRPEQYF.

V usage is TRBV5-1 and J usage is TRBJ2-7, with 7 positions matching TRBD1. Germline CDR1 is SGHRS and CDR2 is YFSETQ. The CDR3 consists of 15 residues. V lost 5 bases to trimming and J lost 0 bases; unmatched junction nucleotides: 8. CDR3 loop: CASRSQRDSSYEQYF. As DNA, the CDR3 is TGCGCCAGCAGGTCGCAGAGGGACAGCTCCTACGAGCAGTACTTC.

The V gene is TRBV25-1, the J gene TRBJ2-7; no clear D. Germline assignment: CDR1 MGHDK and CDR2 SYGVNS. Trimming took 5 bases from V and 0 from J, leaving 8 bases between them. The CDR3 covers 13 residues. Here the CDR3 DNA reads TGTGCCAGCAGTTACAGATACTCCTACGAGCAGTACTTC. Its protein is CASSYRYSYEQYF.

Written as DNA, the CDR3 is TGTGCCAGCAGTGGGCCTAACTATGGCTACACCTTC. Protein sequence: CASSGPNYGYTF. The chain recombines TRBV6-4 with TRBJ1-2, with D unclear. Trimming shortened V by 4 bases and J by 0 bases, and 3 bases separated the two germline ends. Germline V gene data show CDR1 as MRHNA and CDR2 as SNTAGT. This CDR3 has 12 residues.

The V and J genes are TRBV28 and TRBJ1-6; D is ambiguous. CDR1 is MDHEN and CDR2 is SYDVKM in the germline V gene. Between the trimmed V and J ends, which lost 0 bases and 6 bases, there was a span of 9 bases. CDR3 size: 15 residues. The CDR3 region has the DNA TGTGCCAGCAGTTTATGGGGCCTCGCTAATTCACCCCTCCACTTT. Its translation is CASSLWGLANSPLHF.

The rearrangement uses TRBV27 and TRBJ2-3; unclear D gene. In germline, CDR1 is MNHEY, CDR2 SMNVEV (reference sequence). V lost 5 bases and J 6 bases, leaving 9 bases between the germline ends. The CDR3 length is 12 residues. The CDR3 nucleotides are TGTGCCAGCAGTCTCCCGTTTGATACGCAGTATTTT. Residues: CASSLPFDTQYF.

This clone was counted once. The V and J genes are TRBV5-4 and TRBJ1-2, with D maybe TRBD1 (6 bases). V dropped 0 bases and J dropped 8 bases, with 14 bases sitting between them. CDR1 SGHNT and CDR2 YYREEE come from the germline V gene (reference sequence). CDR3 size: 14 residues. The DNA of the CDR3 is TGTGCCAGCAGCTTGGCGGGCAACAGGGACGGCTACACCTTC. Its translation is CASSLAGNRDGYTF.

This rearrangement joins TRBV5-4 to TRBJ1-1; unclear D gene. Germline CDR1 SGHNT, CDR2 YYREEE (reference sequence). Trimming pared 0 bases from V and 1 base from J, leaving 7 bases between. The CDR3 is 14 residues long. The CDR3 sequence: CASSLVAGNTEAFF. CDR3 bases: TGTGCCAGCAGCTTGGTAGCGGGGAACACTGAAGCTTTCTTT.

The gene calls are TRBV13 and TRBJ1-6, with 9 bases aligning to TRBD1. The junction had 9 bases not matched to a gene; V was cut back by 5 bases and J by 10 bases. The CDR3 totals 15 residues. Germline CDR1 PRHDT, CDR2 FYEKMQ (reference sequence). The CDR3 DNA follows: TGTGCCAGCAGCGCCGGGACAGGGAGCGGATCACCCCTCCACTTT. Its protein is CASSAGTGSGSPLHF.

The chain recombines TRBV10-3 with TRBJ2-3; 10 bases are a match to TRBD2. The CDR3 runs 14 residues. Trimming took 7 bases from V and 3 from J; bases not matched to a gene: 4. Germline V gene lookup returns CDR1 ENHRY and CDR2 SYGVKD. The CDR3 coding sequence is TGTGCCATCAAACTAGCGGGGATGACAGATACGCAGTATTTT. Protein sequence: CAIKLAGMTDTQYF.

The chain uses TRBV28 and TRBJ1-2; D possibly corresponds to TRBD1 (5 bases). V shed 7 bases and J shed 9 bases, with 15 bases lying between them. Germline values: CDR1 MDHEN, CDR2 SYDVKM. CDR3 size: 12 residues. As DNA, the CDR3 is TGTGCCAGCAATGAGGGACTCACAAGCTACACCTTC. This sequence encodes CASNEGLTSYTF.

The chain uses TRBV5-4 and TRBJ2-5, with TRBD2 matching over 15 bases. Germline V gene data show CDR1 as SGHNT and CDR2 as YYREEE (reference sequence). V was clipped by 0 bases and J by 1 base; unmatched bases: 1. The CDR3 is 17 amino acids. The CDR3, as DNA: TGTGCCAGCAGCTTGGGGGGACTAGCGGGGGGCCAAGAGACCCAGTACTTC. It specifies CASSLGGLAGGQETQYF.